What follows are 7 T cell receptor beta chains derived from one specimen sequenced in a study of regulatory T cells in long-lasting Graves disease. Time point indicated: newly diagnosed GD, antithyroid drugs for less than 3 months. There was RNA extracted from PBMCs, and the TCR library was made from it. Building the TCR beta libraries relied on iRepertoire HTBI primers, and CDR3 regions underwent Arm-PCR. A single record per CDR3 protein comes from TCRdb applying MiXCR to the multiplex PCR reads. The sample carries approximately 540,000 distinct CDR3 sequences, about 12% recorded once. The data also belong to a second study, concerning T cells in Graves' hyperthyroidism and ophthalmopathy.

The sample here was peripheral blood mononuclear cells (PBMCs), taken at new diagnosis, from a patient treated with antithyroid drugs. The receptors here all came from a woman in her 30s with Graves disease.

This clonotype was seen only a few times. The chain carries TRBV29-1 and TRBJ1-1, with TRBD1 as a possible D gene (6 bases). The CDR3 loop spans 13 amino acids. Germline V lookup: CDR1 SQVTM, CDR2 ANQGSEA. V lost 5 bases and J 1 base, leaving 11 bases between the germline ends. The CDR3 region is CSVTRGPNTEAFF. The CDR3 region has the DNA TGCAGCGTTACCAGGGGCCCGAACACTGAAGCTTTCTTT.

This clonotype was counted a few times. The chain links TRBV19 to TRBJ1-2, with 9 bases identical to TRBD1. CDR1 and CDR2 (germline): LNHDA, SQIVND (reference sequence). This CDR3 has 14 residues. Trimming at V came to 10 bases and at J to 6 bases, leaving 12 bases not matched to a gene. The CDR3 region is CATNPGQGPNGYTF. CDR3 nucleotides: TGTGCCACTAACCCGGGACAGGGCCCCAATGGCTACACCTTC.

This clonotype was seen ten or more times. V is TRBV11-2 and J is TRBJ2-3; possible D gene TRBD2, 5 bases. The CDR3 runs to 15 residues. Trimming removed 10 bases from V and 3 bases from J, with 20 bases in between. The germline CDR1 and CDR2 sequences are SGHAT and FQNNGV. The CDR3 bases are TGTGCCACTCAGAGGGATATTACTTCAACAGATACGCAGTATTTT. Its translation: CATQRDITSTDTQYF.

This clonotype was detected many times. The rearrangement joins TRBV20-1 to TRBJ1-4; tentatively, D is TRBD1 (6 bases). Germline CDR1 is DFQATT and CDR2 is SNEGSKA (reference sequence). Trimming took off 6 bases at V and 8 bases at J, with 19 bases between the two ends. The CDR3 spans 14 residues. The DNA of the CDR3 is TGCAGTGCACTAACACAGGGAGCGGGAGAAAAACTGTTTTTT. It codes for CSALTQGAGEKLFF.

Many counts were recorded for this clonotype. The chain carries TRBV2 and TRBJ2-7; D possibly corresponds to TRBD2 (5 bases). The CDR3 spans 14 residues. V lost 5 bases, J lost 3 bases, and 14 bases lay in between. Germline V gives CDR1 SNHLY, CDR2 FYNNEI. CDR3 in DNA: TGTGCCAGCAGTTCGGGCAGTCGGGACTACGAGCAGTACTTC. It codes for CASSSGSRDYEQYF.

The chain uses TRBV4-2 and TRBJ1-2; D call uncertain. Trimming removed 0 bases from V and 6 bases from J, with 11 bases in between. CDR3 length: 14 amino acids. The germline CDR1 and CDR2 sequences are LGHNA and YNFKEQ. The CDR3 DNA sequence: TGTGCCAGCAGCCAAGAACTGCGCGAGCATGGCTACACCTTC. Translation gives CASSQELREHGYTF.

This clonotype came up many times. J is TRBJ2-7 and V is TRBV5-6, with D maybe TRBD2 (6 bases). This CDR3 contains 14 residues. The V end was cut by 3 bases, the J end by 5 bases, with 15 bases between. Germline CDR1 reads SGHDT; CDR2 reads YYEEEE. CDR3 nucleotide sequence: TGTGCCAGCAGCTATAGCGGCTCGCCGCACGAGCAGTACTTC. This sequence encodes CASSYSGSPHEQYF. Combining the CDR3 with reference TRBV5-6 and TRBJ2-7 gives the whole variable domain DAGVTQSPTHLIKTRGQQVTLRCSPKSGHDTVSWYQQALGQGPQFIFQYYEEEERQRGNFPDRFSGHQFPNYSSELNVNALLLGDSALYLCASSYSGSPHEQYFGPGTRLTVT.